The text below deals with one TCR beta chain. Its specificity is unknown. The CDR3 loop spans 14 amino acids. Between the trimmed V and J ends, which lost 3 bases and 5 bases, there was a span of 13 bases. Germline V lookup: CDR1 KGHSH, CDR2 LQKENI. CD4+ T cells from unexposed donors were obtained before the COVID-19 pandemic (2011-2018). CD4+ T cells were isolated from the cells after 10 days of culture. Assay used: immunoSEQ multiplex PCR; TCRdb lists only in-frame clones, some missing. Of 15,000 to 20,000 clones in the sample, about 80% were seen once. The data derive from a study of CD4 T cells in relation to SARS-CoV-2 and coronaviruses.

The chain joins TRBV18 to TRBJ2-5, with D perhaps matching TRBD2 (5 bases). The sequenced material came from CD4+ T cells from PBMCs, cultured in vitro. The TCR comes from a human donor in good health. CDR3 sequence: CASSPGYGEETQYF. As DNA, the CDR3 is TGTGCCAGCTCACCCGGTTACGGGGAGGAGACCCAGTACTTC.